The 20 T cell receptor beta chains reported below all come from one sample, sequenced in a study of glioma-infiltrating T cells. TCR alpha and beta CDR3 regions were amplified from RNA using iRepertoire nested multiplex PCR. TCRdb recomputed calls from the multiplex PCR reads with MiXCR, one row per CDR3 protein. The repertoire holds about 400,000 distinct CDR3 sequences, with around 38% as singletons. The sequenced sample consisted of glioma tissue, nonneoplastic brain tissue, or PBMCs (not recorded which). The receptors shown here come from a human donor with low-grade glioma or glioblastoma, undergoing nonglioma brain surgery, or in good health (not recorded which).

This clonotype came up many times. J is TRBJ2-7 and V is TRBV6-2 or TRBV6-3; D is perhaps TRBD1 (5 bases). The V gene lost 5 bases and the J gene lost 0 bases, with 11 bases spanning the gap. Germline V gene sequence: CDR1 MNHEY, CDR2 SVGEGT. There are 14 residues in the CDR3. The CDR3 bases are TGTGCCAGCAGTAACGGTGGGGCCTCCTACGAGCAGTACTTC. It translates to CASSNGGASYEQYF.

This clonotype was recorded a few times. The rearrangement joins TRBV20-1 to TRBJ1-5; 8 nucleotides line up with TRBD1. The V segment lost 1 base and the J segment 6 bases; nucleotides outside the gene matches: 11. The CDR3 spans 16 residues. Germline V gene lookup returns CDR1 DFQATT and CDR2 SNEGSKA (reference sequence). The CDR3 DNA is TGCAGTGCTAGAGCTCTCGGGACAGGCGTCGGTCAGCCCCAGCATTTT. Its translation: CSARALGTGVGQPQHF.

Comment on this clonotype: The CDR3 ends on some other residue instead of the conserved phenylalanine or tryptophan, so this is likely a read error. The chain couples TRBV6-6 to TRBJ2-3; 8 positions match TRBD2. Germline V gene sequence: CDR1 MNHNY, CDR2 SVGAGI (reference sequence). The CDR3 spans 15 residues. The V gene end was trimmed by 7 bases and the J gene end by 5 bases; junction bases not matched to a gene: 11. CDR3 in amino acids: CASKRAGDGGDTQYL. Written as DNA, the CDR3 is TGTGCCAGCAAAAGAGCGGGAGATGGTGGAGATACGCAGTATCTT.

This clonotype occurred a few times. The chain recombines TRBV5-4 with TRBJ2-7; 11 bases agree with TRBD1. Germline-derived CDR1 and CDR2 are SGHNT and YYREEE (reference sequence). The CDR3 sequence is 13 residues long. With 9 bases clipped from V and 3 bases from J, the junction kept 5 bases outside the gene matches. CDR3 DNA sequence: TGTGCCACCTGGGACAGGGGGTACTACGAGCAGTACTTC. Translating it yields CATWDRGYYEQYF.

V is TRBV2 and J is TRBJ1-1; no clear D. CDR1 and CDR2 (germline): SNHLY, FYNNEI. The CDR3 totals 13 residues. V was clipped by 3 bases and J by 1 base, with 6 bases between them. CDR3 amino acids: CASSDQGNTEAFF. In nucleotides, the CDR3 is TGTGCCAGCAGTGATCAAGGGAACACTGAAGCTTTCTTT.

The chain uses TRBV20-1 and TRBJ1-2; TRBD1 is a possible D gene (6 bases). V lost 4 bases and J lost 2, with 11 bases in between. Germline CDR1 is DFQATT and CDR2 is SNEGSKA (reference sequence). The CDR3 contains 13 residues. CDR3 DNA sequence: TGCAGTGCTACCCCGGGGGCGAACTATGGCTACACCTTC. Its protein product is CSATPGANYGYTF.

The chain employs TRBV5-1 and TRBJ2-2; TRBD1 is a possible D gene (5 bases). With 4 bases removed from V and 1 base from J, the gap between germline ends came to 11 bases. Germline V gene lookup returns CDR1 SGHRS and CDR2 YFSETQ. The CDR3 is 15 residues long. Here the CDR3 reads CASSQLQGNTGELFF. CDR3 nucleotides: TGCGCCAGCAGCCAACTCCAGGGGAACACCGGGGAGCTGTTTTTT.

In the case of this clonotype: Germline and junction disagree at one end, which may indicate a read error. The CDR3 sequence is CASGFRGLNQTQHF. CDR3 coding DNA: TGTGCCAGCGGATTCAGGGGGCTCAATCAGACCCAGCATTTT. The V and J genes are TRBV27 and TRBJ1-5; TRBD1 aligns across 8 bases. Germline loops: CDR1 MNHEY, CDR2 SMNVEV (reference sequence). The CDR3 is 14 residues long.

In its sample, this clonotype was seen a few times. The rearrangement uses TRBV27 and TRBJ2-7; the match to TRBD2 covers 14 bases. The CDR3 is made up of 15 amino acids. J was trimmed by 7 bases and V by 6 bases; bases with no gene match: 8. Germline CDR1 and CDR2: MNHEY and SMNVEV (reference sequence). The CDR3, as DNA: TGTGCCAGCAGAGCCGGGACTAGCGGGAGTGCGGAGCAGTACTTC. Protein sequence: CASRAGTSGSAEQYF.

Only a few counts were recorded for this clonotype. V gene TRBV29-1 combines with J gene TRBJ2-7; D possibly matches TRBD1 or TRBD2 (6 bases each). The germline V gene encodes CDR1 SQVTM and CDR2 ANQGSEA. The CDR3 is 14 residues long. V lost 2 bases, J lost 2 bases, and 13 bases lay in between. CDR3 residues: CSVETSGGTYEQYF. The CDR3 DNA follows: TGCAGCGTTGAAACCTCCGGGGGCACCTACGAGCAGTACTTC.

This chain links TRBV19 with TRBJ2-7; 11 bases match TRBD2. The CDR3 loop spans 12 amino acids. Germline trimming cut 10 bases from V and 5 bases from J; bases unmatched to any gene: 4. Germline V gene sequence: CDR1 LNHDA, CDR2 SQIVND (reference sequence). CDR3 region: CANLAGGDEQYF. The DNA of the CDR3 is TGTGCCAACCTAGCGGGAGGAGACGAGCAGTACTTC.

The genes are TRBV20-1 and TRBJ2-7; a weak D match, TRBD2 (5 bases). CDR1 is DFQATT and CDR2 is SNEGSKA in the germline V gene (reference sequence). The CDR3 totals 12 residues. CDR3 protein: CSATRSSYEQYF. In DNA form, the CDR3 reads TGCAGCGCCACTAGGTCGTCCTACGAGCAGTACTTC.

The CDR3 is CASSQDLGGGSYEQYF. CDR3 DNA sequence: TGTGCCAGCAGCCAAGATTTAGGGGGCGGGAGTTACGAGCAGTACTTC. The chain recombines TRBV4-2 with TRBJ2-7; the D call may be TRBD1 or TRBD2 (7 bases each). CDR1 is LGHNA, CDR2 YNFKEQ, per germline. Trimming removed 0 bases at V and 4 bases at J, with 16 bases between. This CDR3 has 16 residues.

A remark on this clonotype: One base away lies a much larger clone, so this may be a sequencing read error. CDR3 in amino acids: CASRATGYRSNQPQHF. The CDR3 nucleotides read TGTGCCAGCAGGGCAACAGGGTACCGGAGCAATCAGCCCCAGCATTTT. The rearrangement links TRBV28 to TRBJ1-5, with D possibly TRBD1 on 6 matching bases. CDR1 is MDHEN, CDR2 SYDVKM, per germline. V was pared by 6 bases and J by 1 base, with 16 bases between. This CDR3 contains 16 residues.

Only a few counts were recorded for this clonotype. J is TRBJ2-7 and V is TRBV20-1, with TRBD2 as a possible D gene (5 bases). The CDR3 runs 13 residues. Germline-derived CDR1 and CDR2 are DFQATT and SNEGSKA (reference sequence). The V gene lost 6 bases and the J gene lost 0 bases, with 12 bases spanning the gap. Here the CDR3 reads CSANPRVSYEQYF. CDR3 nucleotides: TGCAGTGCAAATCCGAGGGTCTCCTACGAGCAGTACTTC.

This clonotype was seen just once. The rearrangement links TRBV11-2 to TRBJ2-1; D not resolved. The V and J ends lost 1 base and 9 bases respectively, with 16 bases between them. Germline V CDR1 and CDR2: SGHAT, FQNNGV. The CDR3 extends over 15 amino acids. CDR3 nucleotides: TGTGCCAGCAGCTTAGGTAATGCCGGGCCGAGTGAGCAGTTCTTC. Its translation is CASSLGNAGPSEQFF.

The V call is TRBV3-1, the J call TRBJ1-2; TRBD1 matches at 10 bases. The trim removed 7 bases at V and 4 bases at J, leaving 21 bases unmatched. The germline CDR1 and CDR2 sequences are LGHDT and YNNKEL (reference sequence). The CDR3 extends over 19 amino acids. CDR3 sequence: CASINGTGVLAGAGYGYTF. CDR3 nucleotide sequence: TGTGCCAGCATCAACGGGACAGGGGTCTTGGCCGGTGCGGGCTATGGCTACACCTTC.

Points on this clonotype: A much larger clonotype is one base distant, so this may be a read error. V usage is TRBV27 and J usage is TRBJ2-3; weak D call: TRBD2 (6 bases). Trimming removed 3 bases at V and 1 base at J, with 23 bases between. The germline V gene has CDR1 MNHEY and CDR2 SMNVEV (reference sequence). The CDR3 has 19 residues. This CDR3 is CASSFVTSIAAGGTDTQYF. CDR3 coding DNA: TGTGCCAGCAGTTTTGTGACTAGTATAGCGGCTGGGGGCACAGATACGCAGTATTTT.

This clonotype came up once. A much larger clone differs from this one at a single base, so this may be a read error. This rearrangement joins TRBV27 to TRBJ1-3, with TRBD1 matching over 10 bases. V shed 6 bases and J 6 bases; nucleotides not matched to a gene: 8. CDR3 length: 15 residues. Germline V lookup: CDR1 MNHEY, CDR2 SMNVEV (reference sequence). The CDR3 loop reads CASSMTGGTANTIYF. Here the CDR3 DNA reads TGTGCCAGCAGCATGACAGGGGGCACTGCAAACACCATATATTTT.

This clonotype was seen repeatedly, ten times or more. V gene TRBV27 combines with J gene TRBJ1-5; D not certain. The V gene's germline CDR1 is MNHEY and CDR2 SMNVEV (reference sequence). There are 14 residues in the CDR3. Between the trimmed V and J ends, which lost 5 bases and 5 bases, there was a span of 13 bases. Here the CDR3 DNA reads TGTGCCAGCAGTCTCTCGGGCCACTATCAGCCCCAGCATTTT. This sequence encodes CASSLSGHYQPQHF.